The 21 T cell receptor beta chains in this list originate from one sample, sequenced in a study of immune evolution from preneoplasia to lung adenocarcinoma (dated by TCRdb to the early 2020s). The library relied on the immunoSEQ multiplex PCR assay. Imported from immuneACCESS, the table was reduced by TCRdb to in-frame sequences with V and J called. These copies leave out some clones; in studies compared against another copy, an unresolved V gene accounts for under half, and the cause of the remainder is not known. Across this sample there are some 5,200 clones, with 75% to 80% seen only once. The ten largest make up less than 30% of the sample. The material sequenced was FFPE normal lung tissue adjacent to the tumor. The receptors come from a person between 60 and 69 years old with lung adenocarcinoma.

V usage is TRBV10-3 and J usage is TRBJ2-1; 10 positions agree with TRBD1. V lost 10 bases and J lost 7; bases outside the gene matches: 7. The CDR3 loop spans 13 amino acids. Germline V gene data show CDR1 as ENHRY and CDR2 as SYGVKD. CDR3 DNA: TGTGCCACGGGGACAGGGGTTGGGAATGAGCAGTTCTTC. This sequence encodes CATGTGVGNEQFF.

This chain connects TRBV10-3 to TRBJ2-7; a weak D match, TRBD1 (5 bases). The CDR3 consists of 13 residues. Trimming took off 2 bases at V and 9 bases at J, with 14 bases between the two ends. CDR1 and CDR2 (germline): ENHRY, SYGVKD. The CDR3 bases are TGTGCCATCAGTGAGGCAGGGTCGTTGGGGCAGTACTTC. Its protein product is CAISEAGSLGQYF.

Turning to this clone: This sequence may be a read error, since a much larger clone differs from it by one base. This sequence joins TRBV19 and TRBJ1-5; 7 bases fit TRBD1. The trim removed 2 bases at V and 2 bases at J, leaving 9 bases unmatched. This CDR3 has 17 amino acids. Germline CDR1 and CDR2: LNHDA and SQIVND (reference sequence). In DNA, the CDR3 is TGTGCCAGTAGTATATTCCAGACAGGGTTCCGCAATCAGCCCCAGCATTTT. Protein: CASSIFQTGFRNQPQHF.

The CDR3 region has the DNA TGTGCCAGCGCGGGCTCGGAGGGCGGGCGCTACGAGCAGTACTTC. Residues: CASAGSEGGRYEQYF. This chain links TRBV6-5 with TRBJ2-7; TRBD2 might be the D (6 bases). CDR3 length: 15 amino acids. CDR1 and CDR2 (germline): MNHEY, SVGAGI. V lost 8 bases, J lost 3 bases, and 20 bases lay in between.

This chain uses TRBV11-2 with TRBJ2-7; TRBD1 matches 7 bases. V trimming: 1 base; J trimming: 2 bases; junction bases outside the gene matches: 2. This CDR3 has 14 residues. Germline CDR1 reads SGHAT; CDR2 reads FQNNGV. The DNA for the CDR3 is TGTGCCAGCAGCTTAGTCGGGACAGCCTACGAGCAGTACTTC. It encodes CASSLVGTAYEQYF.

The V call is TRBV10-2, the J call TRBJ2-3, with TRBD2 as a possible D gene (5 bases). The CDR3 has 14 amino acids. Trimming took off 6 bases at V and 2 bases at J, with 12 bases between the two ends. Germline lookup yields CDR1 WSHSY and CDR2 SAAADI. CDR3 sequence (DNA): TGCGCCAGCAGGATGTCGCTAGCCACAGATACGCAGTATTTT. Its translation is CASRMSLATDTQYF.

The chain links TRBV6-5 to TRBJ1-3, with a weak D call TRBD1 (6 bases). Germline loops: CDR1 MNHEY, CDR2 SVGAGI. With 6 bases removed from V and 9 bases from J, the gap between germline ends came to 21 bases. CDR3 length: 15 amino acids. CDR3 loop: CASSPGEGGAGTIYF. The CDR3 DNA reads as TGTGCCAGCAGCCCCGGGGAGGGGGGCGCAGGCACCATATATTTT.

The rearrangement links TRBV5-1 to TRBJ1-4; a possible D gene is TRBD1 (5 bases). V lost 5 bases and J 8 bases, leaving 13 bases between the germline ends. This CDR3 is built from 13 residues. Per germline, CDR1 SGHRS and CDR2 YFSETQ. The CDR3 DNA reads TGCGCCAGCAGTCTGGGGCCAGGGGAAAAACTGTTTTTT. It codes for CASSLGPGEKLFF. Combining the CDR3 with reference TRBV5-1 and TRBJ1-4 gives the whole variable domain KAGVTQTPRYLIKTRGQQVTLSCSPISGHRSVSWYQQTPGQGLQFLFEYFSETQRNKGNFPGRFSGRQFSNSRSEMNVSTLELGDSALYLCASSLGPGEKLFFGSGTQLSVL.

The V gene is TRBV19, the J gene TRBJ1-1; 7 positions match TRBD1. The CDR3 extends over 14 amino acids. J was trimmed by 6 bases and V by 8 bases; bases with no gene match: 12. From germline, CDR1 is LNHDA and CDR2 SQIVND (reference sequence). CDR3 sequence reads: CASQRQGGVAEAFF. The CDR3 DNA follows: TGTGCCAGTCAACGACAGGGTGGGGTCGCTGAAGCTTTCTTT.

The chain has TRBV11-2 and TRBJ2-1; D is perhaps TRBD2 (5 bases). The germline V and J ends were trimmed by 4 bases and 0 bases, with 16 bases remaining between them. CDR3 size: 17 residues. In germline, CDR1 is SGHAT, CDR2 FQNNGV. The CDR3, as DNA: TGTGCCAGCAGCTCATTGCTTAGGGAGAGCTCCTACAATGAGCAGTTCTTC. Encoded protein: CASSSLLRESSYNEQFF. The variable domain in full, completed from reference TRBV11-2 and TRBJ2-1, reads EAGVAQSPRYKIIEKRQSVAFWCNPISGHATLYWYQQILGQGPKLLIQFQNNGVVDDSQLPKDRFSAERLKGVDSTLKIQPAKLEDSAVYLCASSSLLRESSYNEQFFGPGTRLTVL.

The chain links TRBV18 to TRBJ1-1, with a possible D match to TRBD1 (5 bases). Trimming shortened V by 1 base and J by 1 base, and 10 bases separated the two germline ends. This CDR3 has 15 residues. The germline gives CDR1 KGHSH, CDR2 LQKENI. The CDR3 sequence is CASSPRGRSNTEAFF. CDR3 sequence (DNA): TGTGCCAGCTCACCACGGGGCAGGTCGAACACTGAAGCTTTCTTT.

The chain uses TRBV29-1 and TRBJ2-1; D unclear. Trimming shortened V by 4 bases and J by 5 bases, and 15 bases separated the two germline ends. The CDR3 totals 14 residues. Germline CDR1 SQVTM, CDR2 ANQGSEA. The CDR3 nucleotides are TGCAGCGTTGTCGAAGGACCAACGGACAATGAGCAGTTCTTC. Protein sequence: CSVVEGPTDNEQFF.

This clone was found a few times. The chain links TRBV7-3 to TRBJ2-1, with TRBD2 identical over 7 bases. The V segment lost 5 bases and the J segment 3 bases; nucleotides outside the gene matches: 7. Germline lookup yields CDR1 SGHTA and CDR2 FQGTGA. CDR3 length equals 15 residues. CDR3 DNA: TGTGCCAGCAGCCTAGGGCTAGCGGACTACAATGAGCAGTTCTTC. Residues: CASSLGLADYNEQFF. Combining the CDR3 with reference TRBV7-3 and TRBJ2-1 gives the whole variable domain GAGVSQTPSNKVTEKGKYVELRCDPISGHTALYWYRQSLGQGPEFLIYFQGTGAADDSGLPNDRFFAVRPEGSVSTLKIQRTERGDSAVYLCASSLGLADYNEQFFGPGTRLTVL.

The V gene is TRBV7-6, the J gene TRBJ2-3, with D possibly being TRBD2 (6 bases). Trimming pared 5 bases from V and 4 bases from J, leaving 16 bases between. The CDR3 sequence is 15 residues long. Germline V gives CDR1 SGHVS, CDR2 FNYEAQ. CDR3 loop: CASSLLANSADTQYF. The CDR3 region has the DNA TGTGCCAGCAGCCTCCTAGCGAACTCCGCAGATACGCAGTATTTT. Complete variable domain (other parts from reference TRBV7-6 and TRBJ2-3): GAGVSQSPRYKVTKRGQDVALRCDPISGHVSLYWYRQALGQGPEFLTYFNYEAQQDKSGLPNDRFSAERPEGSISTLTIQRTEQRDSAMYRCASSLLANSADTQYFGPGTRLTVL.

The J gene is TRBJ2-7, the V gene TRBV5-5, with TRBD2 matching 7 bases. In germline, CDR1 is SGHKS, CDR2 YYEKEE (reference sequence). J lost 2 bases, V lost 6 bases, and 11 bases had no gene match. The CDR3 totals 15 residues. Written as DNA, the CDR3 is TGTGCCAGCACCTTAACGGGACTAACAACCTACGAGCAGTACTTC. As protein: CASTLTGLTTYEQYF.

This clone was observed a handful of times. The rearrangement uses TRBV29-1 and TRBJ1-1; 7 positions match TRBD1. This CDR3 comprises 13 residues. The V gene's germline CDR1 is SQVTM and CDR2 ANQGSEA. Trimming removed 6 bases from V and 5 bases from J; junction bases left unmatched: 9. CDR3 region: CSVKRQGGTEAFF. CDR3 nucleotide sequence: TGCAGCGTCAAGCGACAGGGCGGGACTGAAGCTTTCTTT.

This chain links TRBV9 with TRBJ2-7, with D perhaps TRBD2 (5 bases). The CDR3 is 17 amino acids. V shed 7 bases and J shed 4 bases, with 27 bases lying between them. CDR1 and CDR2 from the germline V gene are SGDLS and YYNGEE. In DNA, the CDR3 is TGTGCCAGCCCCAGCCCCATCACGAGCGGCGGACCATACGAGCAGTACTTC. The encoded protein is CASPSPITSGGPYEQYF.

This chain connects TRBV10-3 to TRBJ2-5, with 8 bases fitting TRBD1. Germline V CDR1 and CDR2: ENHRY, SYGVKD. This CDR3 contains 15 residues. J gave up 2 bases and V 4 bases, and 6 bases lay outside the gene matches. DNA of the CDR3: TGTGCCATCAGTGGGCCACAGGGGGGTCAAGAGACCCAGTACTTC. As protein: CAISGPQGGQETQYF.

The V call is TRBV11-2, the J call TRBJ1-1; 7 positions agree with TRBD1. With 8 bases clipped from V and 4 bases from J, the junction kept 7 bases outside the gene matches. CDR1 is SGHAT and CDR2 is FQNNGV in the germline V gene. The CDR3 consists of 13 residues. The CDR3 DNA is TGTGCCAGCGCGACACAGGGGAGCACTGAAGCTTTCTTT. Translation: CASATQGSTEAFF.

This clone was observed once. This CDR3 is also generated by other DNA sequences in the sample. The chain couples TRBV11-3 to TRBJ1-1, with TRBD1 matching 7 bases. The CDR3 loop spans 13 amino acids. The V gene's germline CDR1 is SGHNT and CDR2 YENEEA. After removal of 4 bases from V and 4 bases from J, the junction contained 3 bases not matched to a gene. In nucleotides, the CDR3 is TGTGCCAGCAGCTCAGGGGGGGCCACTGAAGCTTTCTTT. It translates to CASSSGGATEAFF. Filled out from reference TRBV11-3 and TRBJ1-1, the complete variable domain reads EAGVVQSPRYKIIEKKQPVAFWCNPISGHNTLYWYLQNLGQGPELLIRYENEEAVDDSQLPKDRFSAERLKGVDSTLKIQPAELGDSAVYLCASSSGGATEAFFGQGTRLTVV.

V gene TRBV29-1 combines with J gene TRBJ1-2; unclear D gene. This CDR3 has 14 amino acids. CDR1 is SQVTM, CDR2 ANQGSEA, per germline. V gave up 1 base and J gave up 3 bases, with 12 bases separating them. CDR3 coding DNA: TGCAGCGTTGAAGGCGACCTTCTAGACTATGGCTACACCTTC. It yields the protein CSVEGDLLDYGYTF.